This entry lists 11 T cell receptor beta chains sequenced from one sample in a study of T cells in localized non-small cell lung cancer. Assay: immunoSEQ multiplex PCR; the TCRdb copy retains only in-frame clones and omits some. The sample carries around 94,000 clones, roughly 86% recorded once. This sample comprised peripheral blood, obtained before any cancer treatment. Receptor source: a man aged 35-69 years with stage I squamous cell lung carcinoma.

The gene calls are TRBV4-1 and TRBJ1-2; 12 bases fit TRBD1. V dropped 4 bases and J dropped 4; count of bases not matched to a gene: 10. CDR3 size: 17 residues. The germline gives CDR1 MGHRA, CDR2 YSYEKL. CDR3 in DNA: TGCGCCAGCAGCCCCCGGGACAGGGGGCTTATGGGCTATGGCTACACCTTC. Protein: CASSPRDRGLMGYGYTF.

The chain couples TRBV27 to TRBJ2-7; 9 nucleotides line up with TRBD1. The CDR3 is 15 residues long. The V segment lost 4 bases and the J segment 4 bases; nucleotides outside the gene matches: 8. Germline CDR1 reads MNHEY; CDR2 reads SMNVEV (reference sequence). This chain's CDR3 is CASSSLYRGRYEQYF. The CDR3 DNA follows: TGTGCCAGCAGTTCCCTCTACAGGGGGCGATACGAGCAGTACTTC.

This chain uses TRBV28 with TRBJ1-2; D may be TRBD1 (5 bases). The germline gives CDR1 MDHEN, CDR2 SYDVKM. V gave up 8 bases and J gave up 0 bases, with 10 bases separating them. The CDR3 runs 13 residues. CDR3 coding DNA: TGTGCCAGCTCCCCAGGGACTAACTATGGCTACACCTTC. Translating gives CASSPGTNYGYTF.

The chain uses TRBV29-1 and TRBJ2-6; 7 nucleotides agree with TRBD1. V was pared by 5 bases and J by 2 bases, with 12 bases of the junction left unmatched. The CDR3 loop spans 17 amino acids. Germline V lookup: CDR1 SQVTM, CDR2 ANQGSEA. The CDR3 nucleotides are TGCAGCGTTTCACACGCCTCGACAGGGACTGGGGCCAACGTCCTGACTTTC. It specifies CSVSHASTGTGANVLTF.

V gene TRBV28 combines with J gene TRBJ2-4, with 8 bases aligning to TRBD1. The CDR3 length is 13 residues. Trimming cost V 8 bases and J 6 bases; bases outside gene matches: 6. CDR1 is MDHEN and CDR2 is SYDVKM in the germline V gene. DNA for the CDR3: TGTGCCAGCGAGCCCGGGACAGGAAACATTCAGTACTTC. Translation gives CASEPGTGNIQYF.

V usage is TRBV5-6 and J usage is TRBJ1-6; D not resolved. Germline V gene lookup returns CDR1 SGHDT and CDR2 YYEEEE. The CDR3 has 16 amino acids. Deletions cut 0 bases from V and 7 bases from J, with 14 bases between. In DNA form, the CDR3 reads TGTGCCAGCAGCTTGGGTGGGGTAGTCGGGAATTCACCCCTCCACTTT. Its protein is CASSLGGVVGNSPLHF.

This chain links TRBV5-1 with TRBJ1-2, with 11 nucleotides matching TRBD1. CDR3 size: 15 residues. V lost 4 bases to trimming and J lost 3 bases; unmatched junction nucleotides: 5. Germline-derived CDR1 and CDR2 are SGHRS and YFSETQ. The CDR3 sequence is CASSAGQGADYGYTF. In DNA form, the CDR3 reads TGCGCCAGCAGCGCCGGACAGGGGGCCGACTATGGCTACACCTTC.

CDR3 sequence reads: CASSSGQGKEKLFF. The CDR3 nucleotides are TGTGCCAGCAGTTCGGGGCAGGGGAAAGAAAAACTGTTTTTT. This sequence joins TRBV28 and TRBJ1-4; D might be TRBD1 (6 bases). Germline values: CDR1 MDHEN, CDR2 SYDVKM. V gave up 4 bases and J gave up 8 bases, with 14 bases separating them. CDR3 length: 14 amino acids. The full variable domain, completed using reference TRBV28 and TRBJ1-4, is DVKVTQSSRYLVKRTGEKVFLECVQDMDHENMFWYRQDPGLGLRLIYFSYDVKMKEKGDIPEGYSVSREKKERFSLILESASTNQTSMYLCASSSGQGKEKLFFGSGTQLSVL.

This clone was picked up one time. The CDR3 region has the DNA TGTGCCAGCAGCTTGGGTTCACGGGAAGCTTTCTTT. Residues: CASSLGSREAFF. V usage is TRBV5-6 and J usage is TRBJ1-1; no reliable D call. CDR3 size: 12 residues. From germline, CDR1 is SGHDT and CDR2 YYEEEE. V lost 0 bases, J lost 8 bases, and 8 bases lay in between.

The chain is built from TRBV7-3 and TRBJ2-5, with D possibly called TRBD1 or TRBD2 (6 bases each). The CDR3 has 15 residues. Per germline, CDR1 SGHTA and CDR2 FQGTGA. The V and J ends lost 5 bases and 4 bases respectively, with 17 bases between them. CDR3: CASSEQGIGGETQYF. As DNA, the CDR3 is TGTGCCAGCAGCGAACAGGGAATCGGGGGAGAGACCCAGTACTTC.

This clone was recorded a few times. This chain uses TRBV5-1 with TRBJ1-6; D is unresolved. Trimming left V 0 bases short and J 8 bases short, with 9 bases between. Germline lookup yields CDR1 SGHRS and CDR2 YFSETQ. There are 14 residues in the CDR3. CDR3 DNA sequence: TGCGCCAGCAGCTTGGGCGTAGTTGATTCACCCCTCCACTTT. Translated: CASSLGVVDSPLHF.